This entry describes one TCR beta chain. The table came from immunoSEQ multiplex PCR; TCRdb's copy has only in-frame clones and leaves some out. Of approximately 77,000 clones in the sample, approximately 94% were seen once. The sample comes from a study of OX40 agonist ivuxolimab in advanced cancers. The CDR3 runs 12 residues. Trimming took 4 bases from V and 2 from J, leaving 5 bases between them. Germline CDR1 is MDHEN and CDR2 is SYDVKM. This material consisted of CD4+ or CD8+ T cells sorted from blood, taken in a trial of the OX40 agonist ivuxolimab. The receptor's source is an adult with an advanced solid tumor such as melanoma, head and neck, liver or kidney cancer. V gene TRBV28 combines with J gene TRBJ2-5; unclear D gene. The DNA of the CDR3 is TGTGCCAGCAGTTCCCCTCAAGAGACCCAGTACTTC. As protein: CASSSPQETQYF.